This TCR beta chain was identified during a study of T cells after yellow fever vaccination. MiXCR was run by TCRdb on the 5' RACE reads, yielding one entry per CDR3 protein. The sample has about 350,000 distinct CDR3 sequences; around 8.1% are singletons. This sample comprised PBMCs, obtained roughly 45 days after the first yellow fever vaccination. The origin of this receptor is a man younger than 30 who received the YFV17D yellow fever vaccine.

The CDR3 loop is CSARDSMTVYGYTF. The CDR3 DNA reads as TGCAGTGCTAGAGATTCGATGACAGTTTATGGCTACACCTTC. The chain combines TRBV20-1 with TRBJ1-2, with D tentatively TRBD1 (5 bases). The CDR3 is 14 residues long. V was clipped by 0 bases and J by 5 bases, with 13 bases between them. The germline V gene has CDR1 DFQATT and CDR2 SNEGSKA (reference sequence).